This T cell receptor (beta chain) is from a study of shared clonotypes between healthy human individuals. Study background: CD4 naive and CD4 memory each took three plates per donor, while CD8 naive took two and CD8 memory one. Study results and caveats: Some naive CD4 clonotypes, around 5%, turned up in common across a handful of donors.

In the case of this clone: Its antigen is as yet unknown. The same CDR3 is also encoded by other DNA sequences in this sample.

In the authors' workflow: With immunoSEQ giving junction-only sequences and no quality scores, filtering differed. Profiling relied on immunoSEQ multiplex PCR, and the TCRdb table lists in-frame clones only, not all of them. The DNA was the basis for D and trimming; V, J and clone size are from that table. This table holds some 2.3 million clones, approximately 93% found once. The sample comprised naive CD4+ T cells from PBMCs. The subset is: CD45RA+ positively selected. This TCR was recovered from a young man in good health. Some clones in this sample may be carry-over from other donors' samples.

Here the CDR3 reads CASSPLGGGETQYF. The CDR3 DNA is TGTGCCAGCAGCCCTCTAGGGGGCGGGGAGACCCAGTACTTC. This chain uses TRBV28 with TRBJ2-5, with TRBD1 matching over 7 bases. This CDR3 contains 14 residues. Losses at the gene ends were 6 bases for V and 5 bases for J; bases not matched to a gene: 9. Looked up from germline, CDR1 is MDHEN and CDR2 is SYDVKM. The full variable domain, its missing parts supplied by reference TRBV28 and TRBJ2-5, is DVKVTQSSRYLVKRTGEKVFLECVQDMDHENMFWYRQDPGLGLRLIYFSYDVKMKEKGDIPEGYSVSREKKERFSLILESASTNQTSMYLCASSPLGGGETQYFGPGTRLLVL.